This T cell receptor beta chain originates from a study of metastatic and nonmetastatic thyroid tumors (TCRdb year 2020). As for the study more broadly: The researchers compared repertoires between peripheral blood samples and tumor or nodule tissue samples from patients with malignant or benign thyroid disease. Study-wide conclusions, independent of this receptor: In both blood and tumor samples, malignant tumors were reported to have significantly higher TCR beta diversity than benign nodules.

From its cysteine to its phenylalanine, the CDR3 spans 15 amino acids. The only DNA kept is the CDR3, 45 bases in frame from the first base. The germline V gene (reference sequence) supplies CDR1 DFQATT and CDR2 SNEGSKA. Trimming costs V 6 bases and J 2 bases, and their ends lie 14 bases apart. No patient had received any treatment before thyroid surgery. Using T-cell receptor beta sequencing, the study looked back at clinical samples from patients collected from 2012 to 2018. Library preparation was by PCR. The instrument given in TCRdb is Illumina HiSeq 4000. High-throughput sequencing was used to profile the CDR3 region of the TCR beta-chain in every patient. In the source study's methods: CDR3 differences across clinicopathological groups were used to build a classifier for discriminating distant-metastatic papillary thyroid cancer patients. The Shannon index was used to assess repertoire diversity, and the Morisita-Horn index was used to assess tumor-blood repertoire similarity. TCRdb trimmed the raw reads at Q25, called clones with MiXCR and kept productive beta chains. For this entry, the V and J calls and clone size follow TCRdb and not the study's own pipeline. In this sample the table shows about 25,000 clones, approximately 13% of which occur a single time. In total, the top ten clones hold 17% of the sample.

This clone was counted at least ten times. The target of this receptor is not known. No per-base quality is available; no much larger clone lies one base away. Material for sequencing was blood. This sequence originates from a female donor with papillary thyroid cancer or a benign thyroid nodule (not recorded which). Some clones in this sample may be carry-over from other donors' samples. Recombination joined TRBV20-1 with TRBJ2-6, with a tentative D gene TRBD2 over 5 matching bases. The CDR3 protein sequence reads: CSASGGITGANVLTF. The DNA is as follows: TGCAGTGCCTCAGGAGGAATCACTGGGGCCAACGTCCTGACTTTC.